The 10 T cell receptor beta chains given below trace back to one sample, sequenced in a study of OX40 agonist ivuxolimab in advanced cancers. Data came from immunoSEQ multiplex PCR; TCRdb stores just in-frame clones and leaves some out. The table has roughly 20,000 clones, around 74% seen once. The sequences come from CD4+ or CD8+ T cells sorted from blood, collected in a trial of the OX40 agonist ivuxolimab. These receptors all come from an adult with an advanced solid tumor such as melanoma, head and neck, liver or kidney cancer.

The rearrangement uses TRBV27 and TRBJ2-1; D is undetermined. Germline CDR1 is MNHEY and CDR2 is SMNVEV (reference sequence). V gave up 3 bases and J gave up 0 bases, with 6 bases separating them. The CDR3 has 14 residues. The CDR3 loop is CASSFRSSYNEQFF. DNA for the CDR3: TGTGCCAGCAGTTTCCGAAGCTCCTACAATGAGCAGTTCTTC.

V and J are TRBV12-5 and TRBJ2-2; 7 nucleotides align to TRBD1. Germline V gene sequence: CDR1 LGHNT, CDR2 FRNRAP. This CDR3 has 16 residues. V shed 7 bases and J 5 bases; nucleotides not matched to a gene: 13. CDR3 loop: CASALIRGIDTGELFF. CDR3 sequence (DNA): TGTGCTAGTGCCCTAATCAGGGGGATAGATACCGGGGAGCTGTTTTTT.

The chain is built from TRBV19 and TRBJ2-2; unclear D gene. This CDR3 region has 15 residues. Per the germline V gene, CDR1 is LNHDA and CDR2 is SQIVND (reference sequence). V lost 3 bases to trimming and J lost 3 bases, with 11 bases between them. The CDR3, as DNA: TGTGCCAGTAGTATTCCTTACGGATACACCGGGGAGCTGTTTTTT. Residues: CASSIPYGYTGELFF.

This chain links TRBV7-9 with TRBJ1-1; 8 bases fit TRBD1. CDR3 length: 13 residues. The germline V gene encodes CDR1 SEHNR and CDR2 FQNEAQ (reference sequence). The V segment lost 4 bases and the J segment 6 bases; nucleotides outside the gene matches: 4. The CDR3 nucleotides read TGTGCCAGCAGCTCGACAGGGGACCCTGAAGCTTTCTTT. The encoded protein is CASSSTGDPEAFF.

This clone was counted only a few times. The chain joins TRBV15 to TRBJ2-3; unclear D gene. Germline V gives CDR1 LNHNV, CDR2 YYDKDF (reference sequence). Deletions cut 3 bases from V and 2 bases from J, with 15 bases between. The CDR3 contains 16 residues. The CDR3 bases are TGTGCCACCAGCAGTCTCCCCGGCGCACTCACAGATACGCAGTATTTT. Translation gives CATSSLPGALTDTQYF.

The gene calls are TRBV7-6 and TRBJ2-3, with D perhaps TRBD1 or TRBD2 (6 bases each). The germline V gene has CDR1 SGHVS and CDR2 FNYEAQ. The CDR3 spans 15 residues. Trimming took 4 bases from V and 0 from J, leaving 11 bases between them. DNA for the CDR3: TGTGCCAGCAGCTCTGGGGGGCTCAGCACAGATACGCAGTATTTT. The encoded protein is CASSSGGLSTDTQYF. Combining the CDR3 with reference TRBV7-6 and TRBJ2-3 gives the whole variable domain GAGVSQSPRYKVTKRGQDVALRCDPISGHVSLYWYRQALGQGPEFLTYFNYEAQQDKSGLPNDRFSAERPEGSISTLTIQRTEQRDSAMYRCASSSGGLSTDTQYFGPGTRLTVL.

This clone has only one observation. The chain recombines TRBV7-9 with TRBJ2-5; no definite D call. Germline CDR1 and CDR2: SEHNR and FQNEAQ (reference sequence). The CDR3 sequence is 15 residues long. V lost 2 bases to trimming and J lost 2 bases, with 12 bases between them. CDR3 loop: CASSLTLGTQETQYF. DNA for the CDR3: TGTGCCAGCAGCTTAACATTGGGCACTCAAGAGACCCAGTACTTC. The full variable domain, with the rest looked up from reference TRBV7-9 and TRBJ2-5, is DTGVSQNPRHKITKRGQNVTFRCDPISEHNRLYWYRQTLGQGPEFLTYFQNEAQLEKSRLLSDRFSAERPKGSFSTLEIQRTEQGDSAMYLCASSLTLGTQETQYFGPGTRLLVL.

The rearrangement uses TRBV21-1 and TRBJ1-1; the D segment call TRBD1 is taken from the table without a DNA check. TRBV21-1 is a listed pseudogene. The CDR3 runs to 17 residues. Written as DNA, the CDR3 is TGTGCCAGCAGGGAAAACGGGGGGACAGGGAAGAGCACTGAAGCTTTCTTT. This encodes CASRENGGTGKSTEAFF.

V and J are TRBV7-9 and TRBJ1-2; tentative D call: TRBD1 (6 bases). V lost 5 bases and J 14 bases, leaving 21 bases between the germline ends. The CDR3 covers 13 residues. CDR1 and CDR2 (germline): SEHNR, FQNEAQ (reference sequence). As DNA, the CDR3 is TGTGCCAGCAGCCCACTAAGGACAGCGTGGGGGACCTTC. Protein product: CASSPLRTAWGTF.

This clone appeared a single time. The gene calls are TRBV6-1 and TRBJ2-3; TRBD2 matches 14 bases. The J segment lost 4 bases and the V segment lost 4 bases, leaving 1 base of the junction unmatched. This CDR3 contains 15 residues. Germline V lookup: CDR1 MNHNS, CDR2 SASEGT. The CDR3 region is CASSGLAGGPDTQYF. DNA for the CDR3: TGTGCCAGCAGTGGACTAGCGGGGGGGCCAGATACGCAGTATTTT.